This passage covers 25 T cell receptor beta chains from one sample sequenced in a study of regulatory T cells in long-lasting Graves disease. Relying on iRepertoire HTBI primers and Arm-PCR of CDR3 regions, the team built TCR beta libraries. Via MiXCR, TCRdb re-called the multiplex PCR reads, giving one row per CDR3 protein. This table has 360,000 or so distinct CDR3 sequences, approximately 25% appearing once. Stated time point: persistent/refractory GD, antithyroid drugs over 5 years with positive TRAb. The authors made the TCR library using RNA they extracted from PBMCs. Sample: peripheral blood mononuclear cells (PBMCs), taken when the disease was refractory, from a patient treated with antithyroid drugs. These receptors were obtained from a middle-aged woman with Graves disease.

The sample holds many counts of this clonotype. V and J are TRBV28 and TRBJ1-5, with D possibly matching TRBD1 (6 bases). Germline V gene sequence: CDR1 MDHEN, CDR2 SYDVKM. Trimming removed 3 bases at V and 0 bases at J, with 18 bases between. CDR3 length: 18 residues. Here the CDR3 DNA reads TGTGCCAGCAGTTTCGGGCGATGGGGGCCTAATAGCAATCAGCCCCAGCATTTT. It specifies CASSFGRWGPNSNQPQHF.

V is TRBV3-1 and J is TRBJ2-5; 14 positions agree with TRBD2. V shed 4 bases and J 4 bases; nucleotides not matched to a gene: 5. The CDR3 runs to 16 residues. Germline V CDR1 and CDR2: LGHDT, YNNKEL (reference sequence). CDR3 bases: TGTGCCAGCAGCCGGGGACTAGCGGGAGTACGAGAGACCCAGTACTTC. Amino acid sequence: CASSRGLAGVRETQYF.

The V call is TRBV9, the J call TRBJ2-2; TRBD1 matches 9 bases. This CDR3 region has 15 residues. The V and J ends lost 4 bases and 4 bases, in that order; junction bases with no gene match: 5. The germline V gene has CDR1 SGDLS and CDR2 YYNGEE. Here the CDR3 reads CASSPTGGVTGELFF. CDR3 sequence (DNA): TGTGCCAGCAGCCCAACAGGGGGCGTCACCGGGGAGCTGTTTTTT. The full variable domain, with the rest looked up from reference TRBV9 and TRBJ2-2, is DSGVTQTPKHLITATGQRVTLRCSPRSGDLSVYWYQQSLDQGLQFLIQYYNGEERAKGNILERFSAQQFPDLHSELNLSSLELGDSALYFCASSPTGGVTGELFFGEGSRLTVL.

This clonotype has at least ten counts. The chain has TRBV6-5 and TRBJ2-5; maybe TRBD2 (5 bases). There are 16 residues in the CDR3. Germline-derived CDR1 and CDR2 are MNHEY and SVGAGI. V lost 2 bases and J 4 bases, leaving 17 bases between the germline ends. CDR3 bases: TGTGCCAGCAGTTACATCGGACTTCCCCGGGCAGAGACCCAGTACTTC. Translation: CASSYIGLPRAETQYF.

V usage is TRBV20-1 and J usage is TRBJ2-7; D gene ambiguous. This CDR3 has 13 residues. Trimming pared 0 bases from V and 3 bases from J, leaving 9 bases between. CDR1 DFQATT and CDR2 SNEGSKA come from the germline V gene (reference sequence). CDR3 in DNA: TGCAGTGCTAGAGATAGTAACAGCTACGAGCAGTACTTC. This codes for CSARDSNSYEQYF.

The rearrangement links TRBV28 to TRBJ1-5; 7 nucleotides align to TRBD1. Germline V gene sequence: CDR1 MDHEN, CDR2 SYDVKM. V gave up 3 bases and J gave up 2 bases; unmatched junction bases: 4. The CDR3 extends over 15 amino acids. CDR3 nucleotide sequence: TGTGCCAGCAGTTTCACAGGGGTGGGCAATCAGCCCCAGCATTTT. Translation gives CASSFTGVGNQPQHF.

This clonotype was picked up a small number of times. This sequence joins TRBV5-1 and TRBJ2-5, with 10 bases identical to TRBD1. Per the germline V gene, CDR1 is SGHRS and CDR2 is YFSETQ. The V gene end was trimmed by 4 bases and the J gene end by 5 bases; junction bases not matched to a gene: 8. The CDR3 has 15 residues. The CDR3: CASSPRQGASETQYF. The CDR3 DNA reads TGCGCCAGCAGCCCCCGACAGGGGGCTTCGGAGACCCAGTACTTC.

This clonotype was counted between two and nine times. This chain connects TRBV9 to TRBJ1-1; no firm D call. The CDR3 is made up of 15 amino acids. Germline V gene lookup returns CDR1 SGDLS and CDR2 YYNGEE. The germline V and J ends were trimmed by 0 bases and 0 bases, with 9 bases remaining between them. The CDR3 bases are TGTGCCAGCAGCGTAGGAACTAATTTGAACACTGAAGCTTTCTTT. Translation gives CASSVGTNLNTEAFF. The variable domain in full, with the rest retrieved from reference TRBV9 and TRBJ1-1, is DSGVTQTPKHLITATGQRVTLRCSPRSGDLSVYWYQQSLDQGLQFLIQYYNGEERAKGNILERFSAQQFPDLHSELNLSSLELGDSALYFCASSVGTNLNTEAFFGQGTRLTVV.

There are many counts of this clonotype. The rearrangement uses TRBV12-3 or TRBV12-4 and TRBJ1-1; D gene ambiguous. The CDR3 loop spans 12 amino acids. The V end was cut by 6 bases, the J end by 2 bases, with 7 bases between. CDR3 protein: CASRDFNTEAFF. DNA for the CDR3: TGTGCCAGCAGGGACTTCAACACTGAAGCTTTCTTT.

This clonotype was counted once. A much bigger clone sits one base away, suggesting this may be a read error. It is likely a read error, because the conserved phenylalanine at the end of the CDR3 is missing. The CDR3 DNA reads as TGTGCCAGCAGTAAAGTGACAGGGGCCACTGAAGCTTTCCTT. Its translation: CASSKVTGATEAFL. The chain couples TRBV6-1 to TRBJ1-1, with 8 bases aligning to TRBD1. Unmatched junction bases numbered 6, after V lost 5 bases and J lost 4 bases. Germline CDR1 is MNHNS and CDR2 is SASEGT. This CDR3 has 14 amino acids.

The chain recombines TRBV28 with TRBJ1-5; 10 bases agree with TRBD1. V lost 6 bases to trimming and J lost 3 bases; unmatched junction nucleotides: 8. The length of the CDR3 is 16 residues. Germline CDR1 and CDR2: MDHEN and SYDVKM. CDR3 nucleotides: TGTGCCAGCAGCCCCGGGACAGGGGCGGTCAATCAGCCCCAGCATTTT. Its protein is CASSPGTGAVNQPQHF.

The rearrangement joins TRBV7-8 to TRBJ1-6; perhaps TRBD1 as D (5 bases). Germline loops: CDR1 SGHVS, CDR2 FQNEAQ. V dropped 2 bases and J dropped 8 bases, with 13 bases sitting between them. The CDR3 has 15 amino acids. The CDR3 DNA reads TGTGCCAGCAGCTTACTCCCAGAACAGGATTCACCCCTCCACTTT. It yields the protein CASSLLPEQDSPLHF.

The table lists this clonotype with many counts. V and J are TRBV28 and TRBJ1-6, with a possible D match to TRBD1 (5 bases). The CDR3 length is 17 residues. V was pared by 5 bases and J by 5 bases, with 19 bases between. Germline CDR1 MDHEN, CDR2 SYDVKM. CDR3 region: CASSTYQGGGHNSPLHF. The CDR3, as DNA: TGTGCCAGCAGTACCTACCAGGGAGGTGGCCATAATTCACCCCTCCACTTT.

This clonotype was picked up many times. The V gene is TRBV7-3, the J gene TRBJ1-4; no definite D call. The CDR3 contains 13 residues. V was shortened by 1 base and J by 8 bases, with 8 bases between the two germline ends. The germline CDR1 and CDR2 sequences are SGHTA and FQGTGA. This CDR3 is CASSLRGGEKLFF. The CDR3 nucleotides are TGTGCCAGCAGCTTAAGGGGAGGCGAAAAACTGTTTTTT.

The chain has TRBV28 and TRBJ1-5, with D maybe TRBD1 (5 bases). This CDR3 comprises 15 residues. Germline CDR1 MDHEN, CDR2 SYDVKM. The V end was cut by 2 bases, the J end by 10 bases, with 18 bases between. CDR3 sequence (DNA): TGTGCCAGCAGTTTACCCCTGGCAGGGCCCCAACCCCAGCATTTT. This sequence encodes CASSLPLAGPQPQHF.

This clonotype was detected once. This chain links TRBV13 with TRBJ2-1; possibly TRBD1 for D (5 bases). Trimming pared 4 bases from V and 8 bases from J, leaving 12 bases between. The CDR3 is 13 residues long. Per germline, CDR1 PRHDT and CDR2 FYEKMQ (reference sequence). CDR3 sequence reads: CASSSRQSDEQFF. In DNA form, the CDR3 reads TGTGCCAGCAGCTCCCGACAGTCGGATGAGCAGTTCTTC. The complete variable domain, with remaining parts taken from reference TRBV13 and TRBJ2-1, reads AAGVIQSPRHLIKEKRETATLKCYPIPRHDTVYWYQQGPGQDPQFLISFYEKMQSDKGSIPDRFSAQQFSDYHSELNMSSLELGDSALYFCASSSRQSDEQFFGPGTRLTVL.

This clonotype was seen many times. V and J are TRBV5-1 and TRBJ2-7; 9 bases map to TRBD1. The V gene's germline CDR1 is SGHRS and CDR2 YFSETQ. This CDR3 is built from 15 residues. The V segment lost 4 bases and the J segment 7 bases; nucleotides outside the gene matches: 12. As DNA, the CDR3 is TGCGCCAGCAGCGTTACAGGGGGCCTCATTGGGGAGCAGTACTTC. Translating gives CASSVTGGLIGEQYF. Full variable domain (rest looked up from reference TRBV5-1 and TRBJ2-7): KAGVTQTPRYLIKTRGQQVTLSCSPISGHRSVSWYQQTPGQGLQFLFEYFSETQRNKGNFPGRFSGRQFSNSRSEMNVSTLELGDSALYLCASSVTGGLIGEQYFGPGTRLTVT.

This clonotype was seen ten or more times. The chain has TRBV12-3 or TRBV12-4 and TRBJ2-1; 7 nucleotides agree with TRBD2. This CDR3 comprises 15 residues. V lost 5 bases and J lost 10; bases outside the gene matches: 14. The CDR3, as DNA: TGTGCCAGCAGTCAGCGGGATACAGTCACACGGGAGCAGTTCTTC. It is translated as CASSQRDTVTREQFF.

This clonotype was counted many times. This rearrangement joins TRBV6-5 to TRBJ1-1; D is unclear. Trimming took off 2 bases at V and 4 bases at J, with 8 bases between the two ends. The germline V gene has CDR1 MNHEY and CDR2 SVGAGI. The CDR3 totals 13 residues. For the CDR3, the DNA is TGTGCCAGCAGTTACCCGGGGTCCACTGAAGCTTTCTTT. This translates into CASSYPGSTEAFF.

Turning to this clonotype: Its ends do not fully match the called genes, so a read error is possible. The V call is TRBV10-3, the J call TRBJ2-7, with D possibly TRBD2 on 6 matching bases. The CDR3 totals 14 residues. Germline values: CDR1 ENHRY, CDR2 SYGVKD. Here the CDR3 DNA reads TGTGCCATTAGTCATAGCGGCTTCAGGGACGAGCAGCACTTC. Amino acids: CAISHSGFRDEQHF.

CDR3 in DNA: TGCGCCAGCAGCCTCACCGGGACAGGGGACGAGACCCAGTACTTC. Amino acid sequence: CASSLTGTGDETQYF. J is TRBJ2-5 and V is TRBV5-1; 10 nucleotides match TRBD1. Germline lookup yields CDR1 SGHRS and CDR2 YFSETQ. The CDR3 totals 15 residues. J gave up 5 bases and V 4 bases, and 8 bases lay outside the gene matches.

V and J are TRBV19 and TRBJ1-4; D call uncertain. Per the germline V gene, CDR1 is LNHDA and CDR2 is SQIVND (reference sequence). The CDR3 has 16 amino acids. Trimming stripped 3 bases from V and 7 bases from J, with 18 bases between. For the CDR3, the DNA is TGTGCCAGTAGTATCGGAGGGAAGGCGCTAGGTGAAAAACTGTTTTTT. Translation: CASSIGGKALGEKLFF.

This clonotype was counted at least ten times. The chain links TRBV7-2 to TRBJ1-2; weak D call: TRBD1 (5 bases). In germline, CDR1 is SGHTA, CDR2 FQGNSA. This CDR3 has 14 residues. The V end was cut by 4 bases, the J end by 7 bases, with 16 bases between. CDR3 bases: TGTGCCAGCAGCTCTACTTTAGTGGGGGGTGGCTACACCTTC. It translates to CASSSTLVGGGYTF. Based on the CDR3 plus reference TRBV7-2 and TRBJ1-2, the full variable domain is GAGVSQSPSNKVTEKGKDVELRCDPISGHTALYWYRQSLGQGLEFLIYFQGNSAPDKSGLPSDRFSAERTGGSVSTLTIQRTQQEDSAVYLCASSSTLVGGGYTFGSGTRLTVV.

This clonotype was observed a few times. This chain uses TRBV10-3 with TRBJ1-6; perhaps TRBD1 as D (5 bases). This CDR3 comprises 15 residues. The V end was cut by 10 bases, the J end by 5 bases, with 18 bases between. Germline loops: CDR1 ENHRY, CDR2 SYGVKD. CDR3 sequence (DNA): TGTGCCACCCGGGGACGGGGACCGGATAATTCACCCCTCCACTTT. Its translation is CATRGRGPDNSPLHF.

The chain uses TRBV6-2 or TRBV6-3 and TRBJ2-7; D not resolved. CDR1 and CDR2 (germline): MNHEY, SVGEGT. Trimming pared 5 bases from V and 6 bases from J, leaving 26 bases between. This CDR3 has 17 amino acids. CDR3 in amino acids: CASSEIRNSKGHSEQYF. The DNA for the CDR3 is TGTGCCAGCAGTGAAATTAGGAACAGCAAGGGCCATTCCGAGCAGTACTTC.